The 30 T cell receptor beta chains in this list originate from one sample, sequenced in a study of blood T cell repertoires in COVID-19. The data were produced by immunoSEQ multiplex PCR, yet TCRdb's version contains in-frame clones alone and is incomplete. The sample yields hundreds of thousands of clones, around nine tenths seen once. Source material: peripheral blood. The receptors originated from a woman aged 45 to 65 with COVID-19, enrolled during active disease.

The rearrangement uses TRBV19 and TRBJ2-7, with 7 bases matching TRBD1. The CDR3 has 14 amino acids. Unmatched junction bases numbered 7, after V lost 6 bases and J lost 2 bases. Germline V gene lookup returns CDR1 LNHDA and CDR2 SQIVND (reference sequence). The CDR3 nucleotides are TGTGCCAGTAGCCCATCCGGGACAGCCTACGAGCAGTACTTC. This encodes CASSPSGTAYEQYF.

The chain joins TRBV7-2 to TRBJ2-6; D not certain. Trimming took 1 base from V and 0 from J, leaving 7 bases between them. The CDR3 loop spans 16 amino acids. Per the germline V gene, CDR1 is SGHTA and CDR2 is FQGNSA. In nucleotides, the CDR3 is TGTGCCAGCAGCTTAGGTCCGGGCTCTGGGGCCAACGTCCTGACTTTC. Its translation is CASSLGPGSGANVLTF.

The table lists this clone with a count of one. V and J are TRBV2 and TRBJ1-6; D unclear. CDR3 length: 15 residues. The V gene's germline CDR1 is SNHLY and CDR2 FYNNEI. Trimming left V 6 bases short and J 7 bases short, with 16 bases between. For the CDR3, the DNA is TGTGCCAGCAGCCCAGGAGGAAATTGGAATTCACCCCTCCACTTT. Its protein is CASSPGGNWNSPLHF.

The V and J genes are TRBV6-2 or TRBV6-3 and TRBJ2-1; no clear D gene. Trimming shortened V by 5 bases and J by 5 bases, and 7 bases separated the two germline ends. CDR3 length: 12 residues. Per germline, CDR1 MNHEY and CDR2 SVGEGT. The CDR3 bases are TGTGCCAGCAGTGAGGCGAACAATGAGCAGTTCTTC. The encoded protein is CASSEANNEQFF.

This clone was recorded only once. The CDR3 here is CASSVSPGQGGHEQYF. In DNA form, the CDR3 reads TGTGCCAGCAGTGTGAGCCCGGGACAGGGTGGGCACGAGCAGTACTTC. The chain carries TRBV6-6 and TRBJ2-7, with 9 bases that match TRBD1. The length of the CDR3 is 16 residues. With 5 bases clipped from V and 5 bases from J, the junction kept 13 bases outside the gene matches. Germline V CDR1 and CDR2: MNHNY, SVGAGI (reference sequence).

Written as DNA, the CDR3 is TGTGCCAGTATCCCCGGCAGGACAGGGGGCTCTGAAGCTTTCTTT. Amino acid sequence: CASIPGRTGGSEAFF. The V and J genes are TRBV6-5 and TRBJ1-1; TRBD1 agrees at 11 bases. Germline V gives CDR1 MNHEY, CDR2 SVGAGI. This CDR3 is 15 amino acids long. V lost 9 bases and J lost 6; bases outside the gene matches: 12.

This clone is a singleton in its sample. This chain joins TRBV6-5 and TRBJ1-1, with D maybe TRBD1 (6 bases). In germline, CDR1 is MNHEY, CDR2 SVGAGI. The CDR3 extends over 14 amino acids. Trimming cost V 10 bases and J 9 bases, with 24 bases left between them. The CDR3 loop is CATQGRQVGEKAFF. The CDR3 DNA reads TGTGCCACCCAGGGGCGTCAGGTTGGTGAAAAAGCTTTCTTT.

The genes are TRBV3-1 (or the pseudogene TRBV3-2) and TRBJ2-5; 8 bases line up with TRBD1. With 4 bases clipped from V and 5 bases from J, the junction kept 6 bases outside the gene matches. Germline assignment: CDR1 LGHDT and CDR2 YNNKEL (reference sequence). The CDR3 is made up of 14 amino acids. The DNA of the CDR3 is TGTGCCAGCAGCCGAGTGGACAGGGAGGAGACCCAGTACTTC. Translating it yields CASSRVDREETQYF.

This clone appeared a few times. The chain links TRBV7-3 to TRBJ2-1, with a possible D match to TRBD2 (5 bases). Per the germline V gene, CDR1 is SGHTA and CDR2 is FQGTGA. V gave up 5 bases and J gave up 3 bases, with 17 bases separating them. This CDR3 comprises 16 residues. Here the CDR3 reads CASSPWETDSYNEQFF. The CDR3 DNA reads TGTGCCAGCAGCCCCTGGGAGACCGATAGCTACAATGAGCAGTTCTTC.

This chain joins TRBV24-1 and TRBJ2-1, with 9 bases matching TRBD1. CDR1 is KGHDR, CDR2 SFDVKD, per germline. The trim removed 5 bases at V and 1 base at J, leaving 2 bases unmatched. This CDR3 comprises 15 residues. CDR3 protein: CATSGQGGSYNEQFF. Here the CDR3 DNA reads TGTGCCACCAGTGGACAGGGGGGGTCCTACAATGAGCAGTTCTTC.

The chain recombines TRBV2 with TRBJ1-5, with D perhaps matching TRBD1 (5 bases). CDR1 SNHLY and CDR2 FYNNEI come from the germline V gene. The CDR3 totals 14 residues. Trimming shortened V by 8 bases and J by 2 bases, and 13 bases separated the two germline ends. In DNA, the CDR3 is TGTGCCAGCCGGGGGAACACAGGCAATCAGCCCCAGCATTTT. Amino acids: CASRGNTGNQPQHF.

This sequence joins TRBV6-5 and TRBJ1-5, with 9 bases aligning to TRBD1. Germline CDR1 MNHEY, CDR2 SVGAGI. V gave up 6 bases and J gave up 5 bases; unmatched junction bases: 8. The CDR3 is 15 residues long. The CDR3 region is CASSQTGGGYQPQHF. The CDR3 DNA reads as TGTGCCAGCAGCCAAACAGGGGGCGGTTATCAGCCCCAGCATTTT.

The table lists this clone with a count of one. The rearrangement links TRBV7-3 to TRBJ2-7; weak D call: TRBD2 (7 bases). Looked up from germline, CDR1 is SGHTA and CDR2 is FQGTGA. This CDR3 contains 13 residues. Trimming left V 2 bases short and J 5 bases short, with 10 bases between. The CDR3 DNA reads TGTGCCAGCAGCTTAGGAGGGGGGGACGAGCAGTACTTC. This translates into CASSLGGGDEQYF.

The chain recombines TRBV30 with TRBJ2-3; D is perhaps TRBD1 (6 bases). CDR1 GTSNPN and CDR2 SVGIG come from the germline V gene (reference sequence). The CDR3 consists of 16 residues. V dropped 1 base and J dropped 1 base, with 15 bases sitting between them. DNA of the CDR3: TGTGCCTGGAGTGCGAGCAGGGGCTCCCGCACAGATACGCAGTATTTT. The encoded protein is CAWSASRGSRTDTQYF.

The chain uses TRBV24-1 and TRBJ1-2; the D is unclear. V gave up 7 bases and J gave up 4 bases, with 9 bases separating them. This CDR3 has 12 amino acids. The germline gives CDR1 KGHDR, CDR2 SFDVKD. This CDR3 is CATSGSLYGYTF. The CDR3 nucleotides are TGTGCCACCAGCGGGTCCCTCTATGGCTACACCTTC.

This chain links TRBV9 with TRBJ1-5; weak D call: TRBD1 (6 bases). There are 14 residues in the CDR3. Trimming pared 4 bases from V and 0 bases from J, leaving 8 bases between. From germline, CDR1 is SGDLS and CDR2 YYNGEE. CDR3 region: CASSRDISNQPQHF. CDR3 DNA: TGTGCCAGCAGCAGGGACATTAGCAATCAGCCCCAGCATTTT.

The rearrangement uses TRBV7-9 and TRBJ1-2; 12 bases line up with TRBD1. CDR1 and CDR2 from the germline V gene are SEHNR and FQNEAQ (reference sequence). Trimming at V came to 1 base and at J to 7 bases, leaving 13 bases not matched to a gene. This CDR3 contains 18 residues. The CDR3 sequence: CASSLERGTGGAGAGYTF. CDR3 DNA sequence: TGTGCCAGCAGCTTAGAAAGGGGGACAGGGGGCGCAGGCGCTGGCTACACCTTC. Full variable domain (missing parts from reference TRBV7-9 and TRBJ1-2): DTGVSQNPRHKITKRGQNVTFRCDPISEHNRLYWYRQTLGQGPEFLTYFQNEAQLEKSRLLSDRFSAERPKGSFSTLEIQRTEQGDSAMYLCASSLERGTGGAGAGYTFGSGTRLTVV.

This chain links TRBV28 with TRBJ1-1; 10 nucleotides agree with TRBD1. V shed 6 bases, J shed 5 bases, and the junction held 15 bases outside the gene matches. From germline, CDR1 is MDHEN and CDR2 SYDVKM. The CDR3 consists of 17 residues. This CDR3 is CASRTQAAGTGVTEAFF. DNA of the CDR3: TGTGCCAGCAGGACCCAAGCCGCCGGGACAGGGGTAACTGAAGCTTTCTTT.

The J gene is TRBJ2-4, the V gene TRBV7-9; 10 bases fit TRBD2. Germline CDR1 SEHNR, CDR2 FQNEAQ (reference sequence). The CDR3 spans 18 residues. Trimming took 5 bases from V and 0 from J; bases not matched to a gene: 10. In nucleotides, the CDR3 is TGTGCCAGCAGCCCCCCCCCTCTAGCGGGGGTAGCCAAAAACATTCAGTACTTC. Protein product: CASSPPPLAGVAKNIQYF.

The V gene is TRBV5-1, the J gene TRBJ2-7; 10 bases are shared with TRBD2. Per germline, CDR1 SGHRS and CDR2 YFSETQ. This CDR3 region has 15 residues. After removal of 6 bases from V and 7 bases from J, the junction contained 13 bases not matched to a gene. CDR3 nucleotide sequence: TGCGCCAGCACCCCTCTAGCGGGGGATCCGGGAGAGCAGTACTTC. It yields the protein CASTPLAGDPGEQYF.

This chain links TRBV3-1 (or the pseudogene TRBV3-2) with TRBJ2-7, with 7 bases identical to TRBD1. Germline CDR1 is LGHDT and CDR2 is YNNKEL (reference sequence). This CDR3 spans 14 amino acids. Trimming at V came to 5 bases and at J to 0 bases, leaving 4 bases not matched to a gene. For the CDR3, the DNA is TGTGCCAGCAGCGGGACAGATCGCTCCTACGAGCAGTACTTC. Translating it yields CASSGTDRSYEQYF.

In its sample, this clone was seen a few times. J is TRBJ2-1 and V is TRBV5-4; D might be TRBD2 (6 bases). CDR3 length: 16 amino acids. CDR1 is SGHNT and CDR2 is YYREEE in the germline V gene (reference sequence). The V end lost 3 bases, the J end lost 0 bases, and 13 bases lay between the germline ends. CDR3 protein: CASSSEGTSSYNEQFF. The CDR3 nucleotides are TGTGCCAGCAGCTCCGAAGGGACTTCCTCCTACAATGAGCAGTTCTTC.

This chain connects TRBV28 to TRBJ1-5, with 7 bases aligning to TRBD1. The J segment lost 7 bases and the V segment lost 6 bases, leaving 12 bases of the junction unmatched. The CDR3 loop spans 15 amino acids. CDR1 is MDHEN and CDR2 is SYDVKM in the germline V gene. The CDR3 nucleotides read TGTGCCAGCAGAGCTACAGGGGTCCGTGTCCAGCCCCAGCATTTT. Its translation is CASRATGVRVQPQHF.

This chain connects TRBV27 to TRBJ2-3; the match to TRBD2 covers 9 bases. This CDR3 region has 15 residues. J lost 2 bases, V lost 3 bases, and 3 bases had no gene match. CDR1 is MNHEY and CDR2 is SMNVEV in the germline V gene (reference sequence). The DNA for the CDR3 is TGTGCCAGCAGTTTCGCGGGGGGGCACACAGATACGCAGTATTTT. Translation gives CASSFAGGHTDTQYF.

V is TRBV5-6 and J is TRBJ1-1; D not certain. Germline CDR1 reads SGHDT; CDR2 reads YYEEEE. The CDR3 contains 13 residues. V lost 3 bases to trimming and J lost 11 bases, with 17 bases between them. In DNA form, the CDR3 reads TGTGCCAGCAGCTCGAGCGCAGCCGGCGGGGCTTTCTTT. This encodes CASSSSAAGGAFF.

The rearrangement joins TRBV7-2 to TRBJ2-3; 16 bases fit TRBD2. Germline CDR1 and CDR2: SGHTA and FQGNSA. With 1 base clipped from V and 6 bases from J, the junction kept 4 bases outside the gene matches. The CDR3 totals 17 residues. CDR3 sequence (DNA): TGTGCCAGCAGCTTAGTAGGGACTAGCGGGGGGGCGGATACGCAGTATTTT. Amino acid sequence: CASSLVGTSGGADTQYF.

The rearrangement links TRBV28 to TRBJ1-1; 9 bases are shared with TRBD1. V lost 4 bases to trimming and J lost 8 bases; unmatched junction nucleotides: 5. Germline V gene lookup returns CDR1 MDHEN and CDR2 SYDVKM. This CDR3 has 13 residues. As DNA, the CDR3 is TGTGCCAGCAGTTACCTACAGGGGGCGGAAGCTTTCTTT. It specifies CASSYLQGAEAFF.

The J gene is TRBJ1-2, the V gene TRBV6-2 or TRBV6-3; 8 nucleotides match TRBD1. This CDR3 is built from 13 residues. CDR1 MNHEY and CDR2 SVGEGT come from the germline V gene. Unmatched junction bases numbered 6, after V lost 2 bases and J lost 10 bases. The CDR3 coding sequence is TGTGCCAGCAGTTACACAGGGGGTCCCCCCTACACCTTC. Translated, it gives CASSYTGGPPYTF.

This chain uses TRBV15 with TRBJ1-4; 9 nucleotides line up with TRBD1. The CDR3 is made up of 16 amino acids. CDR1 is LNHNV, CDR2 YYDKDF, per germline (reference sequence). V was pared by 0 bases and J by 4 bases, with 3 bases of the junction left unmatched. The CDR3 loop reads CATSRDGTGFNEKLFF. Here the CDR3 DNA reads TGTGCCACCAGCAGAGATGGGACAGGGTTTAATGAAAAACTGTTTTTT. The variable domain in full, completed from reference TRBV15 and TRBJ1-4, reads DAMVIQNPRYQVTQFGKPVTLSCSQTLNHNVMYWYQQKSSQAPKLLFHYYDKDFNNEADTPDNFQSRRPNTSFCFLDIRSPGLGDTAMYLCATSRDGTGFNEKLFFGSGTQLSVL.

The sample holds one count of this clone. This chain connects TRBV6-5 to TRBJ1-5; D is ambiguous. The V end lost 0 bases, the J end lost 0 bases, and 9 bases lay between the germline ends. This CDR3 has 16 residues. Germline V gene lookup returns CDR1 MNHEY and CDR2 SVGAGI. CDR3 in amino acids: CASSYSGGSSNQPQHF. CDR3 DNA sequence: TGTGCCAGCAGTTACTCTGGAGGGAGTAGCAATCAGCCCCAGCATTTT.